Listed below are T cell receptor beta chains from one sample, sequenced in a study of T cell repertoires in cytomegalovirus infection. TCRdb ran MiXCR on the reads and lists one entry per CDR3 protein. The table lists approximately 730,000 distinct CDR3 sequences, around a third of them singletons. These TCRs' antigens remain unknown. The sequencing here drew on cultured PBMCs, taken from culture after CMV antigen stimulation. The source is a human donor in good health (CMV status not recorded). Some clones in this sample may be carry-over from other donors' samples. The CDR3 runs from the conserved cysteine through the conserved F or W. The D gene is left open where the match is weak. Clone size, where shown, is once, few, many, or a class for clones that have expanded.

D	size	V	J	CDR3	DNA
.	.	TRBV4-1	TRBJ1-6	CASSQGRDNSPLHF	TGCGCCAGCAGCCAGGGTCGGGATAATTCACCCCTCCACTTT
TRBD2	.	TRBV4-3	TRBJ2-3	CASSLGLGREGLTDTQYF	TGCGCCAGCAGCCTTGGCCTGGGGCGGGAGGGCCTCACAGATACGCAGTATTTT
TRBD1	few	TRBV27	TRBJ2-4	CASGQGVAKNIQYF	TGTGCCAGCGGGCAGGGGGTAGCCAAAAACATTCAGTACTTC
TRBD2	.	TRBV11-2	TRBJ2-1	CASSLAGGLYEQFF	TGTGCCAGCAGCTTAGCGGGAGGGTTGTATGAGCAGTTCTTC
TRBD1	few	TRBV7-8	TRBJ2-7	CASSADEGAASYEQYF	TGTGCCAGCAGCGCAGATGAGGGGGCCGCTTCCTACGAGCAGTACTTC
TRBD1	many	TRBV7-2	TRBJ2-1	CASSFGLGGLYNEQFF	TGTGCCAGCAGCTTTGGGCTAGGGGGCCTCTACAATGAGCAGTTCTTC
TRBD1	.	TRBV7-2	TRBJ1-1	CASSPEGQGLAEAFF	TGTGCCAGCAGCCCCGAGGGACAGGGTTTGGCTGAAGCTTTCTTT
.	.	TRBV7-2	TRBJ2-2	CASSLVASTGELFF	TGTGCCAGCAGCTTAGTCGCTAGCACCGGGGAGCTGTTTTTT
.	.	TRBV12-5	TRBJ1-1	CASGFKGGTEAFF	TGTGCTAGTGGTTTTAAAGGGGGCACTGAAGCTTTCTTT
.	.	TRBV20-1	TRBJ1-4	CSARLPGSVEKLFF	TGCAGTGCTAGGCTCCCGGGTAGCGTCGAAAAACTGTTTTTT
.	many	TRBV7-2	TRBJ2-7	CASSRPSDTPYEQYF	TGTGCCAGCAGCCGCCCCTCCGACACCCCCTACGAGCAGTACTTC
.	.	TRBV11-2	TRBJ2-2	CASSLAVVGELFF	TGTGCCAGCAGCTTAGCCGTAGTCGGGGAGCTGTTTTTT
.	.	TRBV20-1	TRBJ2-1	CSAREATYNEQFF	TGCAGTGCTAGAGAAGCTACCTACAATGAGCAGTTCTTC
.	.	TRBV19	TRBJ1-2	CASSIRGFGYTF	TGTGCCAGTAGTATTCGAGGGTTTGGCTACACCTTC
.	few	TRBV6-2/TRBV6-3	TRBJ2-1	CASSYPTTSYNEQFF	TGTGCCAGCAGTTACCCCACTACCTCCTACAATGAGCAGTTCTTC
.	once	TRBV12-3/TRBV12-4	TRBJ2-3	CASKTRGGPQYF	TGTGCCAGCAAAACCCGCGGGGGCCCGCAGTATTTT
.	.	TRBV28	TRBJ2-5	CASSPRGVGEETQYF	TGTGCCAGCAGTCCGCGTGGGGTCGGGGAAGAGACCCAGTACTTC
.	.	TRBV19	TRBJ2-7	CASSTRQQGWNEQYF	TGTGCCAGTAGTACCCGACAGCAGGGGTGGAACGAGCAGTACTTC
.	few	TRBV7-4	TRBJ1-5	CARVAGPQPQHF	TGTGCCAGGGTAGCAGGCCCTCAGCCCCAGCATTTT
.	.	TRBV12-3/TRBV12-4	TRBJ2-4	CASSLEERDIQYF	TGTGCCAGCAGTTTAGAGGAGCGTGACATTCAGTACTTC
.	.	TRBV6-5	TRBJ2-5	CASSRPTHRGGETQYF	TGTGCCAGCAGTCGACCAACTCACAGGGGAGGCGAGACCCAGTACTTC
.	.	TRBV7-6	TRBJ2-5	CASSSFGFFGTQYF	TGTGCCAGCAGCAGTTTCGGGTTCTTCGGGACCCAGTACTTC
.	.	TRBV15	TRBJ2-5	CATSRPEGSQETQYF	TGTGCCACCAGCAGGCCAGAAGGGAGCCAAGAGACCCAGTACTTC
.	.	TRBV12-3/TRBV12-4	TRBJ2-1	CASSFFPATYNEQFF	TGTGCCAGCAGTTTCTTCCCGGCTACCTACAATGAGCAGTTCTTC
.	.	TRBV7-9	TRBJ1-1	CASSPTTGWDTEAFF	TGTGCCAGCAGTCCCACTACAGGGTGGGACACTGAAGCTTTCTTT
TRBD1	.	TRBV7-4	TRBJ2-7	CASSTRTGLSYEQYF	TGTGCCAGCAGCACAAGGACAGGGCTGTCCTACGAGCAGTACTTC
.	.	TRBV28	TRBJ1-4	CASRSAGIKEKLFF	TGTGCCAGCAGGTCGGCAGGGATAAAGGAAAAACTGTTTTTT
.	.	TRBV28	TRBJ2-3	CASSASESTDTQYF	TGTGCCAGCAGTGCCTCGGAGTCCACAGATACGCAGTATTTT
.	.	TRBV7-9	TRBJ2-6	CASGVSGANVLTF	TGTGCCAGCGGGGTCTCTGGGGCCAACGTCCTGACTTTC
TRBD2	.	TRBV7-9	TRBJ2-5	CASSLARSGGYGTQYF	TGTGCCAGCAGCTTAGCACGGTCCGGGGGGTATGGGACCCAGTACTTC
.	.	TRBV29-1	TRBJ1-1	CSALVTEAFF	TGCAGCGCCCTGGTCACTGAAGCTTTCTTT
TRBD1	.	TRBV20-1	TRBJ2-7	CSAVPGQGAYEQYF	TGCAGTGCAGTCCCCGGACAGGGGGCCTACGAGCAGTACTTC
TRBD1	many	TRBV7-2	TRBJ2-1	CASSPQGERPMQFF	TGTGCCAGCAGCCCGCAGGGGGAGCGACCGATGCAGTTCTTC
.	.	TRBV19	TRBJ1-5	CASRDRRIEQPQHF	TGTGCCAGTAGAGACCGCCGAATCGAGCAGCCCCAGCATTTT
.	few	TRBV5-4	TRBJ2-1	CASTGREYNEQFF	TGTGCCAGCACTGGCAGGGAATACAATGAGCAGTTCTTC
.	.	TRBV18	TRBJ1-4	CASQPGENEKLFF	TGTGCCAGCCAACCGGGAGAGAATGAAAAACTGTTTTTT
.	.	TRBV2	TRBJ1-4	CASSLWRANEKLFF	TGTGCCAGCAGTCTCTGGAGGGCTAATGAAAAACTGTTTTTT
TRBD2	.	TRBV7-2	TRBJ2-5	CASSFLAGETETQYF	TGTGCCAGCAGCTTCCTAGCGGGAGAGACAGAGACCCAGTACTTC
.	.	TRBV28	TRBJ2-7	CASNKSSYEQYF	TGTGCCAGCAATAAGAGCTCCTACGAGCAGTACTTC
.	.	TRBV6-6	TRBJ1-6	CASSYSGGYNSPLHF	TGTGCCAGCAGTTACTCGGGGGGCTATAATTCACCCCTCCACTTT
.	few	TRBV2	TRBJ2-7	CASSEGRVLNEQYF	TGTGCCAGCAGTGAGGGCAGGGTGTTAAACGAGCAGTACTTC